These 30 T cell receptor beta chains came from one sample sequenced in a study of cytomegalovirus exposure and HLA in healthy donors. It was with 60 Vbeta and 13 Jbeta primers that the PCR ran. TCRdb keeps only in-frame clones here, not all; method: immunoSEQ multiplex PCR. The table shows around 200,000 clones, with 65% to 85% occurring only once. The sequenced sample was PBMCs. The receptors stem from a man aged 50-59 years in good health and CMV-seronegative.

J is TRBJ1-1 and V is TRBV6-6; possibly TRBD1 for D (6 bases). CDR3 length: 13 amino acids. The V gene's germline CDR1 is MNHNY and CDR2 SVGAGI (reference sequence). V was shortened by 7 bases and J by 4 bases, with 13 bases between the two germline ends. The DNA for the CDR3 is TGTGCCAGCACCTTTGGGGGCACCACTGAAGCTTTCTTT. Residues: CASTFGGTTEAFF.

This clone has only a few counts. The V call is TRBV7-9, the J call TRBJ2-5, with D tentatively TRBD2 (6 bases). The J call may be incorrect, as the DNA end agrees better with TRBJ2-7. The CDR3 has 15 amino acids. Germline values: CDR1 SEHNR, CDR2 FQNEAQ (reference sequence). The CDR3 here is CASSPSRTGVYEQYF. For the CDR3, the DNA is TGTGCCAGCAGCCCTTCCCGGACGGGAGTCTACGAGCAGTACTTC.

The V gene is TRBV28, the J gene TRBJ2-5, with a tentative D call TRBD2 (5 bases). The V and J ends lost 8 bases and 5 bases respectively, with 18 bases between them. The V gene's germline CDR1 is MDHEN and CDR2 SYDVKM. This CDR3 has 14 amino acids. Here the CDR3 reads CASGSPRRGETQYF. CDR3 nucleotide sequence: TGTGCCAGCGGGAGCCCCCGCAGAGGGGAGACCCAGTACTTC. Supplemented by reference TRBV28 and TRBJ2-5, the full variable domain reads DVKVTQSSRYLVKRTGEKVFLECVQDMDHENMFWYRQDPGLGLRLIYFSYDVKMKEKGDIPEGYSVSREKKERFSLILESASTNQTSMYLCASGSPRRGETQYFGPGTRLLVL.

The chain has TRBV18 and TRBJ2-5; maybe TRBD1 (6 bases). The CDR3 consists of 12 residues. In germline, CDR1 is KGHSH, CDR2 LQKENI. V was shortened by 2 bases and J by 9 bases, with 10 bases between the two germline ends. The CDR3 loop is CASSPNRESQYF. The CDR3 DNA reads as TGTGCCAGCTCACCAAACAGGGAATCCCAGTACTTC. Supplemented by reference TRBV18 and TRBJ2-5, the full variable domain reads NAGVMQNPRHLVRRRGQEARLRCSPMKGHSHVYWYRQLPEEGLKFMVYLQKENIIDESGMPKERFSAEFPKEGPSILRIQQVVRGDSAAYFCASSPNRESQYFGPGTRLLVL.

The chain recombines TRBV18 with TRBJ2-3; a possible D gene is TRBD2 (5 bases). Between the trimmed V and J ends, which lost 2 bases and 14 bases, there was a span of 20 bases. CDR1 KGHSH and CDR2 LQKENI come from the germline V gene. The CDR3 spans 14 residues. The CDR3 protein is CASSPKGGPAALYF. CDR3 nucleotide sequence: TGTGCCAGCTCACCAAAAGGAGGACCCGCGGCTCTGTATTTT.

V and J are TRBV11-2 and TRBJ2-6; D gene ambiguous. V shed 8 bases and J shed 2 bases, with 13 bases lying between them. The CDR3 consists of 15 residues. Looked up from germline, CDR1 is SGHAT and CDR2 is FQNNGV. The CDR3 is CASDSLRPGANVLTF. Here the CDR3 DNA reads TGTGCCAGCGACTCCCTGAGGCCTGGGGCCAACGTCCTGACTTTC.

V gene TRBV13 combines with J gene TRBJ1-6; TRBD1 matches 10 bases. V dropped 8 bases and J dropped 10; count of bases not matched to a gene: 14. The CDR3 length is 16 residues. CDR1 is PRHDT, CDR2 FYEKMQ, per germline (reference sequence). In DNA, the CDR3 is TGTGCCAGCGGCCCCGGGACAGGGGCCAACAGGTCACCCCTCCACTTT. The encoded protein is CASGPGTGANRSPLHF.

V usage is TRBV11-2 and J usage is TRBJ1-1; TRBD1 matches 11 bases. V lost 5 bases and J lost 5; bases outside the gene matches: 13. CDR1 is SGHAT and CDR2 is FQNNGV in the germline V gene. CDR3 length: 17 residues. This CDR3 is CASSPHGQGAKNTEAFF. The DNA for the CDR3 is TGTGCCAGCAGCCCCCACGGACAGGGGGCCAAAAATACTGAAGCTTTCTTT.

The chain's CDR3 is CASSPPAGLITDTQYF. The DNA of the CDR3 is TGTGCCAGCAGCCCCCCAGCGGGCCTCATAACAGATACGCAGTATTTT. V and J are TRBV7-9 and TRBJ2-3; D is possibly TRBD2 (6 bases). CDR1 and CDR2 (germline): SEHNR, FQNEAQ (reference sequence). V dropped 5 bases and J dropped 3 bases, with 18 bases sitting between them. CDR3 length equals 16 residues. The whole variable domain, remainder taken from reference TRBV7-9 and TRBJ2-3, is DTGVSQNPRHKITKRGQNVTFRCDPISEHNRLYWYRQTLGQGPEFLTYFQNEAQLEKSRLLSDRFSAERPKGSFSTLEIQRTEQGDSAMYLCASSPPAGLITDTQYFGPGTRLTVL.

This chain links TRBV28 with TRBJ1-2, with 7 bases aligning to TRBD1. CDR1 is MDHEN and CDR2 is SYDVKM in the germline V gene. The J segment lost 4 bases and the V segment lost 5 bases, leaving 10 bases of the junction unmatched. The CDR3 has 15 amino acids. DNA of the CDR3: TGTGCCAGCAGTAACCGGGACAGCGTTAGCTATGGCTACACCTTC. It specifies CASSNRDSVSYGYTF.

The genes are TRBV6-5 and TRBJ1-5; weak D call: TRBD1 (5 bases). V was clipped by 5 bases and J by 0 bases, with 8 bases between them. CDR3 length equals 14 residues. In germline, CDR1 is MNHEY, CDR2 SVGAGI. CDR3 sequence (DNA): TGTGCCAGCAGTGAACAGGTTAGCAATCAGCCCCAGCATTTT. It yields the protein CASSEQVSNQPQHF.

The chain links TRBV28 to TRBJ2-7; possibly TRBD2 for D (5 bases). CDR1 is MDHEN and CDR2 is SYDVKM in the germline V gene. V lost 3 bases and J 0 bases, leaving 12 bases between the germline ends. This CDR3 region has 15 residues. The CDR3 DNA follows: TGTGCCAGCAGTTTGGTGCGGGTCAGCTCCTACGAGCAGTACTTC. Translated: CASSLVRVSSYEQYF.

V usage is TRBV19 and J usage is TRBJ1-6, with 10 bases identical to TRBD1. The length of the CDR3 is 19 residues. Germline CDR1 LNHDA, CDR2 SQIVND (reference sequence). The trim removed 3 bases at V and 0 bases at J, leaving 8 bases unmatched. In DNA, the CDR3 is TGTGCCAGTAGTATGGATGGGACAGGGGTTTACTCCTATAATTCACCCCTCCACTTT. Translation: CASSMDGTGVYSYNSPLHF.

This clone was detected only a few times. The rearrangement joins TRBV7-9 to TRBJ2-1, with D perhaps matching TRBD1 (8 bases). This CDR3 region has 15 residues. CDR1 and CDR2 (germline): SEHNR, FQNEAQ (reference sequence). The ends were cut back, 8 bases at V and 1 base at J, with 15 bases in the middle. CDR3 in amino acids: CASLQGGRSYNEQFF. CDR3 nucleotide sequence: TGTGCCAGCCTACAGGGGGGGAGATCCTACAATGAGCAGTTCTTC.

The chain combines TRBV12-5 with TRBJ1-1, with 7 nucleotides matching TRBD1. V lost 1 base and J lost 6; bases outside the gene matches: 5. Germline V CDR1 and CDR2: LGHNT, FRNRAP. The CDR3 has 14 amino acids. The CDR3 loop is CASGLATGSSEAFF. The CDR3, as DNA: TGTGCTAGTGGTTTGGCGACAGGGAGCTCTGAAGCTTTCTTT.

This clone was observed a single time. The rearrangement links TRBV28 to TRBJ1-5, with D unclear. V lost 6 bases to trimming and J lost 4 bases, with 22 bases between them. This CDR3 comprises 17 residues. Germline assignment: CDR1 MDHEN and CDR2 SYDVKM. The CDR3 here is CASRPHYARRANQPQHF. CDR3 sequence (DNA): TGTGCCAGCAGACCACACTACGCTAGGAGGGCTAATCAGCCCCAGCATTTT.

The genes are TRBV10-2 and TRBJ2-7, with 7 nucleotides matching TRBD1. The V gene's germline CDR1 is WSHSY and CDR2 SAAADI. With V trimmed by 11 bases and J by 1 base, 11 bases remained unmatched. This CDR3 has 14 residues. The CDR3 DNA reads TGCGCCCTCTCCCTGGGGACAGCTTCCTACGAGCAGTACTTC. Its translation is CALSLGTASYEQYF.

The V and J genes are TRBV13 and TRBJ1-3, with D perhaps TRBD1 (6 bases). Germline CDR1 reads PRHDT; CDR2 reads FYEKMQ (reference sequence). V gave up 1 base and J gave up 1 base, with 14 bases separating them. The CDR3 has 17 residues. The CDR3 DNA is TGTGCCAGCAGCTTAGAATCGTTACAGGGATCTGGAAACACCATATATTTT. This gives the protein CASSLESLQGSGNTIYF.

This clone was seen more than once but under ten times. The chain joins TRBV19 to TRBJ1-1, with TRBD1 matching over 9 bases. Germline assignment: CDR1 LNHDA and CDR2 SQIVND (reference sequence). The length of the CDR3 is 16 residues. V lost 2 bases, J lost 3 bases, and 7 bases stayed unmatched. The CDR3 is CASSIFPGQGDTEAFF. CDR3 sequence (DNA): TGTGCCAGTAGTATATTCCCGGGACAGGGAGACACTGAAGCTTTCTTT.

The rearrangement joins TRBV7-3 to TRBJ1-5; no definite D call. V lost 1 base to trimming and J lost 0 bases, with 7 bases between them. Per germline, CDR1 SGHTA and CDR2 FQGTGA. CDR3 length equals 15 residues. CDR3 bases: TGTGCCAGCAGCTTAAACCGCGATAGCAATCAGCCCCAGCATTTT. Its protein is CASSLNRDSNQPQHF.

This clone appeared a few times. The CDR3 coding sequence is TGCAGCGCCGGCGGGGTAAGCACTGAAGCTTTCTTT. This gives the protein CSAGGVSTEAFF. This rearrangement joins TRBV29-1 to TRBJ1-1; D ambiguous. The CDR3 is made up of 12 amino acids. V was cut by 7 bases and J by 4 bases, with 13 bases left in between. CDR1 is SQVTM, CDR2 ANQGSEA, per germline.

The chain carries TRBV6-5 and TRBJ1-1; D call uncertain. Germline V gene sequence: CDR1 MNHEY, CDR2 SVGAGI. Trimming took 6 bases from V and 1 from J, leaving 6 bases between them. This CDR3 spans 12 amino acids. DNA for the CDR3: TGTGCCAGCAGCAGACAGAACACTGAAGCTTTCTTT. The encoded protein is CASSRQNTEAFF.

This clone was seen just once. The chain carries TRBV5-3 and TRBJ2-1, with D perhaps matching TRBD2 (5 bases). TRBV5-3 carries the ORF label, with uncertain function. CDR3 length equals 15 residues. V was cut by 0 bases and J by 8 bases, with 15 bases left in between. As DNA, the CDR3 is TGTGCCAGAAGCTTGGTCTACGGGAAGGTCCATGAGCAGTTCTTC. Translation: CARSLVYGKVHEQFF.

This clone was detected once. The J gene is TRBJ2-3, the V gene TRBV12-5, with TRBD1 identical over 12 bases. V was pared by 7 bases and J by 2 bases, with 10 bases of the junction left unmatched. The CDR3 is made up of 17 amino acids. CDR1 is LGHNT, CDR2 FRNRAP, per germline. CDR3 DNA sequence: TGTGCTAGTGATCTTGGGGACAGGGGGCTTATCACAGATACGCAGTATTTT. It codes for CASDLGDRGLITDTQYF. Supplemented by reference TRBV12-5 and TRBJ2-3, the full variable domain reads DARVTQTPRHKVTEMGQEVTMRCQPILGHNTVFWYRQTMMQGLELLAYFRNRAPLDDSGMPKDRFSAEMPDATLATLKIQPSEPRDSAVYFCASDLGDRGLITDTQYFGPGTRLTVL.

V and J are TRBV29-1 and TRBJ2-3; D may be TRBD2 (6 bases). Germline CDR1 reads SQVTM; CDR2 reads ANQGSEA. This CDR3 has 11 residues. Trimming took 4 bases from V and 6 from J, leaving 8 bases between them. The chain's CDR3 is CSVGRGDTQYF. The CDR3 DNA is TGCAGCGTTGGACGGGGGGATACGCAGTATTTT.

The chain carries TRBV27 and TRBJ2-5; 8 nucleotides agree with TRBD1. CDR1 is MNHEY, CDR2 SMNVEV, per germline (reference sequence). J gave up 5 bases and V 0 bases, and 8 bases lay outside the gene matches. The CDR3 has 16 residues. CDR3 sequence reads: CASSLSPTGDGETQYF. CDR3 nucleotides: TGTGCCAGCAGTTTATCACCGACAGGGGATGGGGAGACCCAGTACTTC.

This chain uses TRBV27 with TRBJ2-7, with D maybe TRBD1 (7 bases). Trimming pared 5 bases from V and 5 bases from J, leaving 10 bases between. This CDR3 region has 12 residues. In germline, CDR1 is MNHEY, CDR2 SMNVEV (reference sequence). Here the CDR3 reads CASSVRGDEQYF. DNA of the CDR3: TGTGCCAGCAGTGTCAGGGGGGACGAGCAGTACTTC.

The chain uses TRBV7-3 and TRBJ2-3; tentatively, D is TRBD2 (5 bases). The CDR3 is 16 amino acids. The V gene lost 2 bases and the J gene lost 5 bases, with 17 bases spanning the gap. Germline values: CDR1 SGHTA, CDR2 FQGTGA. CDR3 coding DNA: TGTGCCAGCAGCTTAGAACTAACTAGAAATTTAGATACGCAGTATTTT. This gives the protein CASSLELTRNLDTQYF.

The rearrangement uses TRBV6-1 and TRBJ1-1; TRBD1 might be the D (5 bases). The germline V gene encodes CDR1 MNHNS and CDR2 SASEGT. V dropped 5 bases and J dropped 1 base, with 14 bases sitting between them. The CDR3 totals 15 residues. CDR3 in amino acids: CASSTQESANTEAFF. The CDR3 coding sequence is TGTGCCAGCAGTACACAGGAGTCAGCGAACACTGAAGCTTTCTTT.

This clone came up a few times. This chain uses TRBV2 with TRBJ2-1; 10 bases match TRBD2. The CDR3 sequence is 16 residues long. The germline V gene encodes CDR1 SNHLY and CDR2 FYNNEI. J was trimmed by 1 base and V by 8 bases; bases with no gene match: 8. The CDR3 sequence is CASLPTSGSSYNEQFF. CDR3 DNA: TGTGCCAGCCTGCCGACTAGCGGGTCTTCCTACAATGAGCAGTTCTTC.